These 24 T cell receptor beta chains originate from one sample sequenced in a study of cytotoxic CD8 clonotypes in ibrutinib-treated CLL. Profiled with immunoSEQ multiplex PCR; TCRdb holds only in-frame clones, not every one. The sample lists about 160,000 clones; more than 65% were seen once. Material: PBMCs, obtained after 12 months of ibrutinib treatment. These TCRs come from a human donor with chronic lymphocytic leukemia.

This rearrangement joins TRBV30 to TRBJ2-2; 10 bases align to TRBD1. The CDR3 loop spans 14 amino acids. Germline CDR1 is GTSNPN and CDR2 is SVGIG (reference sequence). J was trimmed by 7 bases and V by 6 bases; bases with no gene match: 8. The DNA for the CDR3 is TGTGCCTGCCCGGACAGGGGGGCCAGCGGGGAGCTGTTTTTT. It encodes CACPDRGASGELFF.

The chain has TRBV6-6 and TRBJ2-7, with D perhaps TRBD1 (6 bases). Germline V lookup: CDR1 MNHNY, CDR2 SVGAGI (reference sequence). V lost 4 bases and J 5 bases, leaving 15 bases between the germline ends. This CDR3 comprises 14 residues. CDR3 nucleotide sequence: TGTGCCAGCAGTTTCCGGACAGACTACCACGAGCAGTACTTC. This encodes CASSFRTDYHEQYF.

This clone was observed a few times. The genes are TRBV28 and TRBJ1-2, with 10 bases fitting TRBD1. CDR1 and CDR2 (germline): MDHEN, SYDVKM. Unmatched junction bases numbered 8, after V lost 6 bases and J lost 4 bases. The CDR3 is made up of 15 amino acids. CDR3 region: CASRSTGGGSYGYTF. The CDR3 nucleotides read TGTGCCAGCAGATCGACAGGGGGCGGAAGCTATGGCTACACCTTC.

The chain is built from TRBV6-6 and TRBJ2-7; 9 nucleotides align to TRBD1. The junction had 11 bases not matched to a gene; V was cut back by 7 bases and J by 4 bases. Germline values: CDR1 MNHNY, CDR2 SVGAGI (reference sequence). This CDR3 has 15 residues. The chain's CDR3 is CASKLQQGAYYEQYF. CDR3 nucleotide sequence: TGTGCCAGCAAACTACAACAGGGGGCGTATTACGAGCAGTACTTC.

This rearrangement joins TRBV5-1 to TRBJ1-2; no reliable D call. The CDR3 loop spans 15 amino acids. Looked up from germline, CDR1 is SGHRS and CDR2 is YFSETQ. The V end lost 2 bases, the J end lost 0 bases, and 11 bases lay between the germline ends. This CDR3 reads CASSLQGSSNYGYTF. CDR3 in DNA: TGCGCCAGCAGCTTACAAGGGTCCTCTAACTATGGCTACACCTTC.

The gene calls are TRBV10-3 and TRBJ2-7; no clear D gene. Germline CDR1 ENHRY, CDR2 SYGVKD. The CDR3 is 13 amino acids. Trimming shortened V by 7 bases and J by 0 bases, and 10 bases separated the two germline ends. The CDR3 protein is CAINGSGSYEQYF. The CDR3 nucleotides read TGTGCCATCAACGGGTCCGGCTCCTACGAGCAGTACTTC.

In its sample, this clone was seen a few times. V gene TRBV4-3 combines with J gene TRBJ1-3, with D hard to call. The CDR3 runs to 14 residues. Deletions cut 1 base from V and 4 bases from J, with 8 bases between. Looked up from germline, CDR1 is LGHNA and CDR2 is YSLEER. This CDR3 is CASSQVAGGNTIYF. DNA of the CDR3: TGCGCCAGCAGCCAAGTCGCCGGCGGAAACACCATATATTTT.

The chain couples TRBV7-3 to TRBJ2-5, with a tentative D call TRBD2 (5 bases). V was cut by 2 bases and J by 9 bases, with 13 bases left in between. Germline CDR1 SGHTA, CDR2 FQGTGA. This CDR3 has 13 amino acids. This CDR3 reads CASSLGGTDPQYF. The CDR3 DNA sequence: TGTGCCAGCAGCTTAGGAGGTACGGACCCCCAGTACTTC.

CDR3 residues: CASYTGGEVRELFF. CDR3 in DNA: TGTGCCAGCTATACAGGGGGCGAAGTGAGGGAGCTGTTTTTT. This chain links TRBV5-4 with TRBJ2-2, with 9 bases lining up with TRBD1. After removal of 7 bases from V and 9 bases from J, the junction contained 10 bases not matched to a gene. The CDR3 is 14 amino acids. CDR1 is SGHNT and CDR2 is YYREEE in the germline V gene (reference sequence). The variable domain in full, completed from reference TRBV5-4 and TRBJ2-2, reads ETGVTQSPTHLIKTRGQQVTLRCSSQSGHNTVSWYQQALGQGPQFIFQYYREEENGRGNFPPRFSGLQFPNYSSELNVNALELDDSALYLCASYTGGEVRELFFGEGSRLTVL.

The J gene is TRBJ1-5, the V gene TRBV7-2; D unclear. CDR1 and CDR2 (germline): SGHTA, FQGNSA. With 5 bases removed from V and 5 bases from J, the gap between germline ends came to 13 bases. The CDR3 is 14 residues long. The CDR3 bases are TGTGCCAGCAGCCCGCTTAAGGGAGATCAGCCCCAGCATTTT. The encoded protein is CASSPLKGDQPQHF.

The chain is built from TRBV1 and TRBJ2-1; TRBD2, the table's D call, lacks a check against the DNA. TRBV1 is a pseudogene locus. CDR3 length: 17 amino acids. CDR3: CTSSQATHKLFYNEQFF. For the CDR3, the DNA is TGCACCAGCAGCCAAGCGACTCATAAACTTTTCTACAATGAGCAGTTCTTC.

This chain joins TRBV18 and TRBJ2-3, with 10 bases identical to TRBD1. Germline V gene sequence: CDR1 KGHSH, CDR2 LQKENI. J was trimmed by 3 bases and V by 3 bases; bases with no gene match: 9. The CDR3 covers 17 residues. The chain's CDR3 is CASSPYPGQGTTDTQYF. For the CDR3, the DNA is TGTGCCAGCTCACCCTATCCGGGACAGGGGACGACAGATACGCAGTATTTT.

This chain joins TRBV28 and TRBJ1-4; possible D gene TRBD1, 6 bases. Per the germline V gene, CDR1 is MDHEN and CDR2 is SYDVKM. Trimming removed 8 bases from V and 8 bases from J, with 18 bases in between. The CDR3 is 14 residues long. The CDR3 region is CASHPTRRGEKLFF. The DNA for the CDR3 is TGTGCCAGCCACCCCACTCGAAGGGGGGAAAAACTGTTTTTT.

This chain uses TRBV7-2 with TRBJ2-1, with D perhaps TRBD2 (6 bases). The CDR3 has 15 residues. The V end lost 1 base, the J end lost 9 bases, and 16 bases lay between the germline ends. The germline gives CDR1 SGHTA, CDR2 FQGNSA. CDR3 amino acids: CASSLERGRFIEQFF. The CDR3 bases are TGTGCCAGCAGCTTAGAACGGGGGAGATTCATTGAGCAGTTCTTC.

The table lists this clone with a few counts. This rearrangement joins TRBV27 to TRBJ2-2; D may correspond to TRBD1 or TRBD2 (5 bases each). The germline CDR1 and CDR2 sequences are MNHEY and SMNVEV (reference sequence). The CDR3 is made up of 15 amino acids. Deletions cut 3 bases from V and 5 bases from J, with 13 bases between. The CDR3 sequence is CASSLGVRVTGELFF. The CDR3 DNA sequence: TGTGCCAGCAGTTTGGGGGTTCGGGTTACCGGGGAGCTGTTTTTT.

The gene calls are TRBV5-4 and TRBJ2-2; TRBD1 aligns across 10 bases. Germline trimming cut 3 bases from V and 6 bases from J; bases unmatched to any gene: 5. CDR1 is SGHNT and CDR2 is YYREEE in the germline V gene (reference sequence). The CDR3 totals 15 residues. CDR3 bases: TGTGCCAGCAGCTCCGGGACAGGGGTAGCCGGGGAGCTGTTTTTT. Translated: CASSSGTGVAGELFF.

The rearrangement joins TRBV4-3 to TRBJ2-1, with 8 bases that match TRBD2. J lost 6 bases, V lost 1 base, and 11 bases had no gene match. The CDR3 is made up of 17 amino acids. Germline V gene sequence: CDR1 LGHNA, CDR2 YSLEER. This CDR3 reads CASSQGTGGGPFNEQFF. The CDR3 nucleotides read TGCGCCAGCAGCCAAGGAACCGGGGGGGGCCCCTTCAATGAGCAGTTCTTC.

The J gene is TRBJ2-5, the V gene TRBV7-9, with 10 bases matching TRBD2. Germline V gene sequence: CDR1 SEHNR, CDR2 FQNEAQ (reference sequence). V lost 2 bases, J lost 9 bases, and 12 bases stayed unmatched. The CDR3 runs to 16 residues. The CDR3 here is CASSLMPSGSGRPQYF. CDR3 in DNA: TGTGCCAGCAGCTTAATGCCTAGCGGGAGTGGGAGGCCCCAGTACTTC.

The V call is TRBV6-1, the J call TRBJ2-1; 12 nucleotides agree with TRBD2. V trimming: 5 bases; J trimming: 9 bases; junction bases outside the gene matches: 5. CDR1 and CDR2 from the germline V gene are MNHNS and SASEGT. This CDR3 has 14 residues. CDR3 DNA: TGTGCCAGCAGTTTACTAGCGGGGGGCGGTGAGCAGTTCTTC. It yields the protein CASSLLAGGGEQFF.

The chain recombines TRBV9 with TRBJ2-6, with D hard to call. Germline V gene lookup returns CDR1 SGDLS and CDR2 YYNGEE. CDR3 length equals 17 residues. The V end was cut by 0 bases, the J end by 0 bases, with 10 bases between. CDR3 nucleotide sequence: TGTGCCAGCAGCGTAGCTGCCGGATTCTCTGGGGCCAACGTCCTGACTTTC. It specifies CASSVAAGFSGANVLTF.

This clone came up once. The V and J genes are TRBV2 and TRBJ2-3; 11 positions match TRBD2. In germline, CDR1 is SNHLY, CDR2 FYNNEI. The junction had 2 bases not matched to a gene; V was cut back by 3 bases and J by 3 bases. The CDR3 has 15 amino acids. The CDR3 nucleotides read TGTGCCAGCAGTGATCTAGCGGGGGGAACAGATACGCAGTATTTT. Translated: CASSDLAGGTDTQYF.

This rearrangement joins TRBV7-9 to TRBJ1-4; D is uncertain. V was pared by 3 bases and J by 6 bases, with 5 bases between. Germline CDR1 SEHNR, CDR2 FQNEAQ (reference sequence). The CDR3 loop spans 12 amino acids. The CDR3 bases are TGTGCCAGCAGCTTCCAGGATGAAAAACTGTTTTTT. This codes for CASSFQDEKLFF.

The chain has TRBV5-6 and TRBJ2-6, with D perhaps matching TRBD1 (5 bases). The CDR3 consists of 16 residues. Trimming took off 4 bases at V and 0 bases at J, with 11 bases between the two ends. Germline CDR1 SGHDT, CDR2 YYEEEE. CDR3 in DNA: TGTGCCAGCAGCCCGGTAGGGGTCTCTGGGGCCAACGTCCTGACTTTC. It translates to CASSPVGVSGANVLTF. Drawing the rest from reference TRBV5-6 and TRBJ2-6, the complete variable domain is DAGVTQSPTHLIKTRGQQVTLRCSPKSGHDTVSWYQQALGQGPQFIFQYYEEEERQRGNFPDRFSGHQFPNYSSELNVNALLLGDSALYLCASSPVGVSGANVLTFGAGSRLTVL.

This clone was seen only a few times. The gene calls are TRBV7-9 and TRBJ2-2; 7 nucleotides line up with TRBD1. CDR1 and CDR2 from the germline V gene are SEHNR and FQNEAQ (reference sequence). The CDR3 length is 16 residues. V shed 3 bases and J 1 base; nucleotides not matched to a gene: 5. The CDR3 nucleotides are TGTGCCAGCAGCTTGACAGGGAGCCTGAACACCGGGGAGCTGTTTTTT. Translating gives CASSLTGSLNTGELFF. Based on the CDR3 plus reference TRBV7-9 and TRBJ2-2, the full variable domain is DTGVSQNPRHKITKRGQNVTFRCDPISEHNRLYWYRQTLGQGPEFLTYFQNEAQLEKSRLLSDRFSAERPKGSFSTLEIQRTEQGDSAMYLCASSLTGSLNTGELFFGEGSRLTVL.